This passage covers 8 T cell receptor beta chains from one sample sequenced in a study of beta chain features in type 1 diabetes. Their target antigens are unknown. The whole isolated RNA underwent reverse transcription, so sequencing captured expressed TCRB transcripts. Profiled with immunoSEQ multiplex PCR; TCRdb holds only in-frame clones, not every one. The sample has 100,000 to 150,000 clones; 9% are singletons. Findings and caveats of the study: Shorter TCRB CDR3s, moderately but significantly so, marked every one of the four CD4+ subsets in Type 1 diabetes patients.

The sequenced material came from central memory CD4+ T cells from blood. These TCRs come from a man aged 25-40 years with type 1 diabetes.

The CDR3, as DNA: TGCAGCGTCGAGCAGGGGAAGGGGTACACTGAAGCTTTCTTT. Encoded protein: CSVEQGKGYTEAFF. The V and J genes are TRBV29-1 and TRBJ1-1; a weak D match, TRBD1 (6 bases). The CDR3 totals 14 residues. V was cut by 6 bases and J by 3 bases, with 17 bases left in between. The V gene's germline CDR1 is SQVTM and CDR2 ANQGSEA. The full variable domain, rest sourced from reference TRBV29-1 and TRBJ1-1, is SAVISQKPSRDICQRGTSLTIQCQVDSQVTMMFWYRQQPGQSLTLIATANQGSEATYESGFVIDKFPISRPNLTFSTLTVSNMSPEDSSIYLCSVEQGKGYTEAFFGQGTRLTVV.

The rearrangement links TRBV10-3 to TRBJ2-1; 10 nucleotides agree with TRBD2. The CDR3 spans 13 residues. Trimming took 0 bases from V and 14 from J; bases not matched to a gene: 4. Germline CDR1 and CDR2: ENHRY and SYGVKD. For the CDR3, the DNA is TGTGCCATCAGTGAGTCCACTAGCGGGGAGGAGTTCTTC. Protein: CAISESTSGEEFF.

The chain has TRBV7-2 and TRBJ2-2, with 11 bases aligning to TRBD1. CDR3 length equals 18 residues. CDR1 is SGHTA, CDR2 FQGNSA, per germline. V lost 5 bases to trimming and J lost 0 bases; unmatched junction nucleotides: 8. The CDR3 nucleotides read TGTGCCAGCAGCCCCTGGGAGGGACAGGGGGCGAACACCGGGGAGCTGTTTTTT. It yields the protein CASSPWEGQGANTGELFF.

The chain couples TRBV7-3 to TRBJ2-2, with D perhaps matching TRBD2 (6 bases). Germline V CDR1 and CDR2: SGHTA, FQGTGA. The CDR3 has 16 residues. V lost 5 bases and J lost 5, with 18 bases in between. The CDR3: CASSLGPQAGTGELFF. Here the CDR3 DNA reads TGTGCCAGCAGCCTAGGTCCTCAGGCGGGGACCGGGGAGCTGTTTTTT.

This clone was detected only a few times. The sample carries other DNA sequences with the same CDR3. J is TRBJ2-7 and V is TRBV27; 11 positions match TRBD1. Germline V gives CDR1 MNHEY, CDR2 SMNVEV (reference sequence). V shed 5 bases and J 1 base; nucleotides not matched to a gene: 7. The CDR3 sequence is 16 residues long. CDR3 region: CASSPGTGGASYEQYF. CDR3 DNA sequence: TGTGCCAGCAGTCCGGGGACAGGGGGGGCGTCCTACGAGCAGTACTTC.

This sequence joins TRBV14 and TRBJ1-6, with D uncertain. Germline loops: CDR1 SGHDN, CDR2 FVKESK. The CDR3 length is 14 residues. The ends were cut back, 6 bases at V and 0 bases at J, with 6 bases in the middle. CDR3 sequence (DNA): TGTGCCAGCAGGGGGAGCTCCTATAATTCACCCCTCCACTTT. This translates into CASRGSSYNSPLHF.

The chain recombines TRBV28 with TRBJ2-7; the D gene is possibly TRBD2 (5 bases). There are 15 residues in the CDR3. From germline, CDR1 is MDHEN and CDR2 SYDVKM. V was pared by 4 bases and J by 7 bases, with 20 bases between. In DNA, the CDR3 is TGTGCCAGCAGTTCCTCCCAACGTTCGGGCGGGGAGCAGTACTTC. Amino acid sequence: CASSSSQRSGGEQYF.

This rearrangement joins TRBV7-3 to TRBJ2-3; 10 nucleotides align to TRBD1. Germline-derived CDR1 and CDR2 are SGHTA and FQGTGA. V was clipped by 4 bases and J by 3 bases; unmatched bases: 7. CDR3 size: 16 residues. The CDR3 reads CASSSTGQGTTDTQYF. The CDR3 nucleotides read TGTGCCAGCAGCTCCACGGGACAGGGGACAACAGATACGCAGTATTTT.